Below, one T cell receptor beta chain is given with its context. The antigen remains unidentified. Repertoires were generated with immunoSEQ multiplex PCR, while TCRdb's copy carries only in-frame clones and drops some. This sample carries tens of thousands of clones, around three quarters of them seen once, and the ten largest clones take about 16%. The data were obtained in a study of OX40 agonist ivuxolimab in advanced cancers. Study context: Ivuxolimab doses were 0.01, 0.1, 0.3, 1.5, 3 or 10 mg/kg every 2 weeks. General study points: At doses 0.1 to 3.0 mg/kg, CD4+ and CD8+ clones expanded. The expanded peripheral T cells' antigen specificity was not determined.

Per the germline V gene, CDR1 is SGHDT and CDR2 is YYEEEE. Trimming removed 0 bases at V and 7 bases at J, with 4 bases between. This CDR3 has 11 amino acids. The starting material was CD4+ or CD8+ T cells sorted from blood, obtained in a trial of the OX40 agonist ivuxolimab. The TCR was taken from an adult with an advanced solid tumor such as melanoma, head and neck, liver or kidney cancer. This chain uses TRBV5-6 with TRBJ1-1; D unclear. In nucleotides, the CDR3 is TGTGCCAGCAGCTTGGGAGGTGAAGCTTTCTTT. Translation: CASSLGGEAFF.